This T cell receptor beta chain was profiled in a study of blood T cell repertoires in COVID-19. In the study overall: Some COVID-19 samples were acute and others convalescent; all came from the United States, Italy and Spain.

Assay: immunoSEQ multiplex PCR; the TCRdb copy retains only in-frame clones and omits some. This sample yields approximately 440,000 clones, of which about nine tenths are seen a single time; about 0.6% belongs to the top ten. Germline loops: CDR1 SNHLY, CDR2 FYNNEI. The CDR3 spans 13 residues. V was pared by 5 bases and J by 7 bases, with 7 bases of the junction left unmatched. What was sequenced was PBMCs or T cells enriched from blood (not recorded which). The clonotype originates from a man younger than 35 who had recovered from COVID-19. V and J are TRBV2 and TRBJ1-2; 7 bases fit TRBD1. The CDR3 DNA sequence: TGTGCCAGCAGTAAGGGGGCTAATTCTGGCTACACCTTC. Encoded protein: CASSKGANSGYTF.